The present TCR beta chain was sequenced within a study of cytomegalovirus exposure and HLA in healthy donors. Study-level background: Among about 380 genotyped donors, more than 65% fell in the Caucasian-associated ancestry cluster.

Primers included in the PCR were 60 Vbeta and 13 Jbeta primers. TCRdb's copy holds only in-frame clones and misses some; the assay was immunoSEQ multiplex PCR. The data show roughly 140,000 clones, with roughly 62% seen just once and about 4.1% held by the top ten. Broader study findings: A few V segments could not be told apart, such as TRBV6-2 and TRBV6-3, and were left out. TCR beta V segments were, for the most part, productive about 87% or about 30% of the time in an earlier analysis. Relative to the roughly 700-donor mean, N-insertions were reportedly fewer in an Asian-associated ancestry cluster in a later analysis.

This clone appeared once. The antigen is undetermined. The CDR3 covers 19 residues. The V and J ends lost 3 bases and 8 bases, in that order; junction bases with no gene match: 21. Germline-derived CDR1 and CDR2 are MDHEN and SYDVKM. The clonotype originates from a man aged 55 to 69 in good health and CMV-seronegative. The sample consisted of PBMCs. The chain recombines TRBV28 with TRBJ2-1; 8 bases are a match to TRBD1. In DNA, the CDR3 is TGTGCCAGCAGTTTTATTCAACCTCAGATCAGGGGGCGCGTGTATGAGCAGTTCTTC. Translating gives CASSFIQPQIRGRVYEQFF.